This T cell receptor beta chain is drawn from a study of blood T cell repertoires in COVID-19. The repertoire was sequenced with immunoSEQ multiplex PCR; TCRdb's copy has only in-frame clones and lacks some. Of more than 200,000 clones listed, roughly 90% are singletons. V was trimmed by 4 bases and J by 14 bases, leaving 20 bases between them. The CDR3 covers 14 residues. The germline V gene has CDR1 LGHDT and CDR2 YNNKEL (reference sequence). The specimen sequenced was peripheral blood. The receptor comes from a man in his 70s with acute or convalescent COVID-19. The gene calls are TRBV3-1 (or the pseudogene TRBV3-2) and TRBJ1-4; no definite D call. The DNA for the CDR3 is TGTGCCAGCAGCCCCTCTCTGAATATGGGAGTTCTGTTTTTT. Translation: CASSPSLNMGVLFF.